This TCR beta chain was profiled in a study of low-dose radiotherapy and immunotherapy resistance in tumors. Study-level background: Treatment consisted of nivolumab 240 mg every two weeks and ipilimumab 1 mg/kg every six weeks, given intravenously to patients.

Primers used for first-strand cDNA, a TRAV- and TRBV-specific set, covered both alpha and beta chains. TCR amplification ran 15 to 25 PCR cycles using constant-region and V-primer adapter primers. Using its own MiXCR run on the reads, TCRdb lists one record per CDR3 protein. The sample consists of approximately 84,000 distinct CDR3 sequences, 15% to 20% of them appearing once. V lost 3 bases and J 9 bases, leaving 15 bases between the germline ends. CDR1 DFQATT and CDR2 SNEGSKA come from the germline V gene (reference sequence). The CDR3 totals 13 residues. As to time point: after trial treatment. Treatment: LDRT plus nivolumab, ipilimumab, low-dose cyclophosphamide and aspirin (RACIN trial). Low-dose radiotherapy, low-dose cyclophosphamide, aspirin, ipilimumab and nivolumab were all given to the donors. The presence of advanced solid tumors lacking tumor-infiltrating lymphocytes characterized eligible patients.

This clonotype was seen repeatedly, ten times or more. The sequence was obtained from a male donor with prostate cancer. The sequencing here drew on PBMCs, taken after low-dose radiotherapy plus immunotherapy. This chain uses TRBV20-1 with TRBJ2-1, with a possible D match to TRBD1 (7 bases). The CDR3 spells CSARRDSRAEQFF. The CDR3 nucleotides are TGCAGTGCTAGGCGGGACAGTCGCGCTGAGCAGTTCTTC.